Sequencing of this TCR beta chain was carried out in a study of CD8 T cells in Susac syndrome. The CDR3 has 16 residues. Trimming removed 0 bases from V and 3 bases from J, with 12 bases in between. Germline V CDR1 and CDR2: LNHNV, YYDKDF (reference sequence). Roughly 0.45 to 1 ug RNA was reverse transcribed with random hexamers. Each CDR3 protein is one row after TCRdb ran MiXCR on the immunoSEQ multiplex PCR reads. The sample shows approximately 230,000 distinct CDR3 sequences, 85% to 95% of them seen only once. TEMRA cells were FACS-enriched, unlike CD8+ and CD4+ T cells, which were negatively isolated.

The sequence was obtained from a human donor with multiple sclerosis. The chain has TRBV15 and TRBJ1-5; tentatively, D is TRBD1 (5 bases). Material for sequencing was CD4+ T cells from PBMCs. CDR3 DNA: TGTGCCACCAGCAGAGATATCGGGGGGAACAATCAGCCCCAGCATTTT. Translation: CATSRDIGGNNQPQHF.